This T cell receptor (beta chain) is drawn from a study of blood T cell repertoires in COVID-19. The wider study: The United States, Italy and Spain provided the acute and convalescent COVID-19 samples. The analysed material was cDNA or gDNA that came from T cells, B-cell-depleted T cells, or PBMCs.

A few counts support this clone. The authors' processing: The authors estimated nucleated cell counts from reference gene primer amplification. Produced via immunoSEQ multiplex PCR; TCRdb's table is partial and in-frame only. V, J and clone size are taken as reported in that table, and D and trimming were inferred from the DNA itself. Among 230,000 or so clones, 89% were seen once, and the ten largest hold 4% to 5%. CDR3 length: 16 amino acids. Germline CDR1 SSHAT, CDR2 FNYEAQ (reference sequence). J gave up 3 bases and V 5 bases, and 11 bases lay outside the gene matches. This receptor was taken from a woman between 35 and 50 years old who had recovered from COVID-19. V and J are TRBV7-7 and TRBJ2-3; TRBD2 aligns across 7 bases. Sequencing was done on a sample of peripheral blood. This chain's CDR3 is CASSPSLGGATDTQYF. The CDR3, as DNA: TGTGCCAGCAGCCCCTCCTTGGGAGGGGCAACAGATACGCAGTATTTT.